This note documents a single TCR beta chain sequence. Its antigen is as yet unknown. The sample originates from a study of post-analysis software for immune sequencing data. Findings and caveats of the study: Controls showed significantly higher normalized Chao1 diversity than did multiple sclerosis patients. Higher frequency in patients than in controls was seen for roughly five TRBV segments, with TRBV5-6, TRBV5-1 and TRBV20-1 among them.

cDNA libraries for TCR beta contained unique molecular identifiers. TCRdb re-analysed the PCR reads in MiXCR, keeping a single row per CDR3 protein. This repertoire shows a few hundred thousand distinct CDR3 sequences, 30% to 45% found once; its top ten account for around 4.7%. Trimming cost V 5 bases and J 6 bases; bases outside gene matches: 8. CDR3 length: 14 amino acids. The germline gives CDR1 MNHEY, CDR2 SVGAGI. This receptor was identified in a girl between 10 and 17 years old with multiple sclerosis. The V gene is TRBV6-5, the J gene TRBJ2-3, with TRBD2 matching over 7 bases. Specimen: blood. The CDR3 spells CASSERDPQDTQYF. The CDR3 DNA follows: TGTGCCAGCAGTGAGCGGGATCCGCAGGATACGCAGTATTTT.